This TCR beta chain was retrieved from a study of beta chain features in type 1 diabetes. The authors reverse transcribed all of the isolated RNA, so sequencing captured expressed TCRB transcripts. TCRdb's copy holds only in-frame clones and misses some; the assay was immunoSEQ multiplex PCR. Among nearly 250,000 clones listed, 13% to 15% were seen once. The study's findings and limits: Moderate yet significant TCRB CDR3 shortening was seen in Type 1 diabetes patients in all four CD4+ subsets.

This clone was counted a few times. Antigen specificity is unknown. The germline V gene encodes CDR1 MNHEY and CDR2 SVGAGI. The CDR3 loop spans 15 amino acids. V dropped 0 bases and J dropped 3 bases, with 9 bases sitting between them. The source material was naive CD4+ T cells from blood. The sequence was obtained from a middle-aged woman in good health. The chain combines TRBV6-5 with TRBJ1-5; D is ambiguous. CDR3 protein: CASSYSRGYNQPQHF. The DNA of the CDR3 is TGTGCCAGCAGTTACTCGCGAGGGTACAATCAGCCCCAGCATTTT.